This TCR beta chain was sequenced in a study of spatial heterogeneity in lung cancer. About the research overall: There were, on average, more than ten raw-read appearances for each unique TCR and UMI combination. Notes on the study in general: Tumor mutation counts were tracked by expanded intratumoral alpha and beta TCR counts.

Regarding time point: sample taken at primary tumor resection. By its share, this clonotype is medium-sized. What it binds is not known. Germline CDR1 is SGHTA and CDR2 is FQGTGA. V lost 2 bases to trimming and J lost 5 bases; unmatched junction nucleotides: 2. This CDR3 spans 14 amino acids. TCRdb analysed the 5' RACE reads with MiXCR anew, one entry per CDR3 protein. The data contain approximately 2,000 distinct CDR3 sequences, approximately 1% of them singletons. This sequence joins TRBV7-3 and TRBJ2-1; 8 nucleotides align to TRBD2. Specimen: lung tumor tissue, collected at surgery. The receptor was derived from a male donor with early-stage non-small cell lung cancer. The DNA for the CDR3 is TGTGCCAGCAGCTTACAACTAGCGGACAATGAGCAGTTCTTC. Encoded protein: CASSLQLADNEQFF.